Presented here are 12 T cell receptor beta chains from one specimen sequenced in a study of identical twins. TCRdb reprocessed the 5' RACE reads with MiXCR, giving one entry per CDR3 protein. The repertoire includes 450,000 to 500,000 distinct CDR3 sequences, 14% of them detected once, and approximately 0.98% sits in the top ten. The data were also submitted as part of a second study, on yellow fever vaccine responses in identical twins.

Material: CD4+ T cells sorted from blood. The receptors were sampled from a woman aged 18-29 years in good health.

The J gene is TRBJ2-7, the V gene TRBV18, with 9 positions matching TRBD2. Germline loops: CDR1 KGHSH, CDR2 LQKENI. The CDR3 extends over 12 amino acids. The J segment lost 5 bases and the V segment lost 7 bases, leaving 3 bases of the junction unmatched. The CDR3: CASYAGGDEQYF. The CDR3 nucleotides read TGTGCCAGCTACGCGGGGGGGGACGAGCAGTACTTC.

This clonotype was observed at least ten times. V gene TRBV10-3 combines with J gene TRBJ2-3, with TRBD2 matching 10 bases. Trimming took 5 bases from V and 7 from J; bases not matched to a gene: 9. This CDR3 comprises 15 residues. CDR1 and CDR2 (germline): ENHRY, SYGVKD. The CDR3 reads CAISNSGGPMNTQYF. In DNA form, the CDR3 reads TGTGCCATCAGTAATAGCGGGGGGCCTATGAATACGCAGTATTTT.

This clonotype came up a few times. The rearrangement joins TRBV4-2 to TRBJ2-1, with 7 bases lining up with TRBD2. CDR1 is LGHNA and CDR2 is YNFKEQ in the germline V gene. The V segment lost 5 bases and the J segment 4 bases; nucleotides outside the gene matches: 8. This CDR3 has 15 amino acids. CDR3 nucleotide sequence: TGTGCCAGCAGCGAAAGTCCTAGCGGATACAATGAGCAGTTCTTC. This sequence encodes CASSESPSGYNEQFF.

V usage is TRBV3-1 and J usage is TRBJ2-5, with D possibly matching TRBD1 (6 bases). This CDR3 has 14 amino acids. Germline V gives CDR1 LGHDT, CDR2 YNNKEL (reference sequence). Trimming left V 1 base short and J 5 bases short, with 11 bases between. CDR3 DNA: TGTGCCAGCAGCCAAGTACAGGGTGGGGAGACCCAGTACTTC. It is translated as CASSQVQGGETQYF.

The chain employs TRBV20-1 and TRBJ2-1, with 10 bases that match TRBD1. The CDR3 consists of 14 residues. The trim removed 6 bases at V and 4 bases at J, leaving 6 bases unmatched. In germline, CDR1 is DFQATT, CDR2 SNEGSKA (reference sequence). The CDR3 DNA reads as TGCAGTGCGTGGACAGGGGGAATGTACAATGAGCAGTTCTTC. The encoded protein is CSAWTGGMYNEQFF.

This clonotype has more than one count but fewer than ten. The V call is TRBV7-2, the J call TRBJ2-3; D tentatively fits TRBD1 or TRBD2 (5 bases each). With 5 bases removed from V and 4 bases from J, the gap between germline ends came to 16 bases. Germline-derived CDR1 and CDR2 are SGHTA and FQGNSA. The CDR3 has 15 residues. The CDR3 DNA reads as TGTGCCAGCAGCCCCAGGGTATTTAGCGCAGATACGCAGTATTTT. Translation: CASSPRVFSADTQYF.

The V call is TRBV5-1, the J call TRBJ2-1; 10 bases align to TRBD1. The junction had 9 bases not matched to a gene; V was cut back by 4 bases and J by 8 bases. This CDR3 is built from 15 residues. Per the germline V gene, CDR1 is SGHRS and CDR2 is YFSETQ. CDR3 residues: CASSAGTGVVYEQFF. DNA of the CDR3: TGCGCCAGCAGCGCCGGGACAGGGGTAGTCTATGAGCAGTTCTTC.

In its sample, this clonotype was seen a few times. This rearrangement joins TRBV6-2 or TRBV6-3 to TRBJ2-1; 7 bases line up with TRBD2. Germline CDR1 MNHEY, CDR2 SVGEGT. Trimming took 1 base from V and 6 from J; bases not matched to a gene: 3. The CDR3 covers 14 residues. The CDR3 reads CASSYFAGVNEQFF. CDR3 coding DNA: TGTGCCAGCAGTTACTTTGCGGGAGTCAATGAGCAGTTCTTC.

The chain recombines TRBV5-1 with TRBJ2-6, with 8 bases fitting TRBD2. The CDR3 consists of 19 residues. V was pared by 0 bases and J by 0 bases, with 8 bases of the junction left unmatched. The germline V gene has CDR1 SGHRS and CDR2 YFSETQ. The CDR3 bases are TGCGCCAGCAGCTTGGCCCCGGCGGGGGGCAGCTCTGGGGCCAACGTCCTGACTTTC. Amino acids: CASSLAPAGGSSGANVLTF.

The table lists this clonotype with a few counts. The chain recombines TRBV27 with TRBJ2-7; 10 bases are shared with TRBD1. The CDR3 consists of 17 residues. CDR1 and CDR2 (germline): MNHEY, SMNVEV (reference sequence). The J segment lost 2 bases and the V segment lost 6 bases, leaving 13 bases of the junction unmatched. The CDR3, as DNA: TGTGCCAGCAGCCCACGGACAGGGGGGCTAGGTACCTACGAGCAGTACTTC. Its protein product is CASSPRTGGLGTYEQYF.

This clonotype was detected only a few times. The J gene is TRBJ2-3, the V gene TRBV6-1, with 7 bases identical to TRBD2. J gave up 2 bases and V 4 bases, and 9 bases lay outside the gene matches. The CDR3 has 16 residues. The germline gives CDR1 MNHNS, CDR2 SASEGT. CDR3 loop: CASSVLGGSATDTQYF. The CDR3 DNA sequence: TGTGCCAGCAGTGTTCTCGGGGGGAGCGCCACAGATACGCAGTATTTT.

The V call is TRBV20-1, the J call TRBJ2-2, with 9 nucleotides matching TRBD2. The trim removed 0 bases at V and 5 bases at J, leaving 7 bases unmatched. Germline CDR1 is DFQATT and CDR2 is SNEGSKA (reference sequence). The length of the CDR3 is 16 residues. CDR3 bases: TGCAGTGCTAGAGAGGCGGGAGGGGTGGGGACCGGGGAGCTGTTTTTT. Translated: CSAREAGGVGTGELFF.